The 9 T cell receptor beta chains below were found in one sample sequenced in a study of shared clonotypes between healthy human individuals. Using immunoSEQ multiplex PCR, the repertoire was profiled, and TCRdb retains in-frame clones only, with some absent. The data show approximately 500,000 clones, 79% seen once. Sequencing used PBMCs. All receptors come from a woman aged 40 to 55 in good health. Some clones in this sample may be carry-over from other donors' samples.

The CDR3 nucleotides are TGTGCCAGCAGCTTTGGACTGGGGACAGATACGCAGTATTTT. Amino acid sequence: CASSFGLGTDTQYF. The chain recombines TRBV7-9 with TRBJ2-3; tentative D call: TRBD2 (5 bases). CDR3 length: 14 residues. V lost 3 bases, J lost 3 bases, and 10 bases lay in between. Germline loops: CDR1 SEHNR, CDR2 FQNEAQ (reference sequence).

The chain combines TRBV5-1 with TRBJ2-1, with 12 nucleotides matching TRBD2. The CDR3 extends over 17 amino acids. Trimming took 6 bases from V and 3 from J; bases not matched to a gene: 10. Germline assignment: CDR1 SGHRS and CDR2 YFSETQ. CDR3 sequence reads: CASTTGGLAGLYNEQFF. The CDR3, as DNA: TGCGCCAGCACTACCGGAGGACTAGCGGGGCTCTACAATGAGCAGTTCTTC.

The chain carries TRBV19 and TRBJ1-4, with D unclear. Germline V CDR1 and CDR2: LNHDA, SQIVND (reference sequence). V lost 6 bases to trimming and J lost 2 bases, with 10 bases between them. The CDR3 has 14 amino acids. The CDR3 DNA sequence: TGTGCCAGTAGCCGACACAACACTAATGAAAAACTGTTTTTT. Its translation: CASSRHNTNEKLFF.

As DNA, the CDR3 is TGCGCCAGCAGCCAGGGTCGGACCTCTGGAAACACCATATATTTT. The encoded protein is CASSQGRTSGNTIYF. The V call is TRBV4-1, the J call TRBJ1-3; no definite D call. The germline V gene has CDR1 MGHRA and CDR2 YSYEKL. V lost 3 bases and J 0 bases, leaving 9 bases between the germline ends. The CDR3 runs 15 residues.

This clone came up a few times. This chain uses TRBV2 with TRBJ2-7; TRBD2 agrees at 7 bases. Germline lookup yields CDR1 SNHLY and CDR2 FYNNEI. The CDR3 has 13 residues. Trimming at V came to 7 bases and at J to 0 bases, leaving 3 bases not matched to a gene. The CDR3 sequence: CASTRDYSYEQYF. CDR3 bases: TGTGCCAGCACCCGGGACTACTCCTACGAGCAGTACTTC.

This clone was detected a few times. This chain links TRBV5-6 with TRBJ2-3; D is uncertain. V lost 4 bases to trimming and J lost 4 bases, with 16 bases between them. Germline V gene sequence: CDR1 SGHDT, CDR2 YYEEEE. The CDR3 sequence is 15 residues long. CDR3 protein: CASSHAVRSADTQYF. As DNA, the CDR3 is TGTGCCAGCAGCCACGCCGTGAGGTCAGCAGATACGCAGTATTTT.

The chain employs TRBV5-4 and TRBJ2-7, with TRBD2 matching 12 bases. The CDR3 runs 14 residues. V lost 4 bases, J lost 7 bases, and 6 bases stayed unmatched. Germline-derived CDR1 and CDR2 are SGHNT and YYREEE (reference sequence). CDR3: CASSPGLAGLEQYF. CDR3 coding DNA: TGTGCCAGCAGCCCTGGACTAGCGGGGTTAGAGCAGTACTTC.

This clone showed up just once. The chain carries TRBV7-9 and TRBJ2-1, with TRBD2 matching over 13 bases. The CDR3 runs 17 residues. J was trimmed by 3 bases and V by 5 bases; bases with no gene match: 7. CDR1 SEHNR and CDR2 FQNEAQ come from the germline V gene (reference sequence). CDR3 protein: CASSPGLAGARYNEQFF. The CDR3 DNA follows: TGTGCCAGCAGCCCTGGACTAGCGGGAGCCCGCTACAATGAGCAGTTCTTC.

The CDR3 here is CASSKTLWAEAFF. The CDR3 nucleotides read TGTGCCAGCAGTAAAACTTTATGGGCTGAAGCTTTCTTT. The J gene is TRBJ1-1, the V gene TRBV25-1; D gene unclear. V was cut by 5 bases and J by 6 bases, with 13 bases left in between. The CDR3 runs to 13 residues. Germline V CDR1 and CDR2: MGHDK, SYGVNS.